This T cell receptor (beta chain) was identified during a study of blood T cell repertoires in COVID-19. Across the whole study: Donors of Cohort 3 who recovered were those that had two negative PCRs, clearance, or symptom resolution.

Germline V gene lookup returns CDR1 MDHEN and CDR2 SYDVKM. The CDR3 runs 15 residues. Trimming took 6 bases from V and 9 from J; bases not matched to a gene: 8. All enrollees were roughly 18 to 90 years old and from approximately 24 US areas. Profiling relied on immunoSEQ multiplex PCR, and the TCRdb table lists in-frame clones only, not all of them. The sample comprises under 200,000 clones, 65% to 80% of which are singletons, and 15% to 20% rests with the top ten. The sequenced material came from PBMCs or T cells enriched from blood (not recorded which). This receptor was identified in a woman in her 70s in a cohort exposed to, infected with or recovered from COVID-19 (not recorded which). The chain employs TRBV28 and TRBJ1-6; 10 bases fit TRBD1. CDR3 sequence (DNA): TGTGCCAGCAGATACCGGGACAGGGGTAGTTCACCCCTCCACTTT. Protein product: CASRYRDRGSSPLHF.